One T cell receptor (beta chain) is described in this entry. Genomic DNA served as template for TCR beta VDJ and CDR3 profiling. TCRdb ran MiXCR on the reads and lists one entry per CDR3 protein. The table lists 150,000 to 200,000 distinct CDR3 sequences, over 60% of them singletons. This entry belongs to a study of CD8+CD57+ T cells in acquired aplastic anemia. This CDR3 region has 13 residues. CDR1 SEHNR and CDR2 FQNEAQ come from the germline V gene (reference sequence). V was cut by 4 bases and J by 6 bases, with 9 bases left in between. What was sequenced was sorted CD4+, CD8+, or CD8+CD57+ T cells (not recorded which) from PBMCs. This clonotype was sampled from a human donor with severe aplastic anemia or a healthy control (not recorded which). This rearrangement joins TRBV7-9 to TRBJ2-2, with D possibly matching TRBD2 (6 bases). In DNA form, the CDR3 reads TGTGCCAGCAGCTCCAGGGAGGCCGGGGAGCTGTTTTTT. This gives the protein CASSSREAGELFF.